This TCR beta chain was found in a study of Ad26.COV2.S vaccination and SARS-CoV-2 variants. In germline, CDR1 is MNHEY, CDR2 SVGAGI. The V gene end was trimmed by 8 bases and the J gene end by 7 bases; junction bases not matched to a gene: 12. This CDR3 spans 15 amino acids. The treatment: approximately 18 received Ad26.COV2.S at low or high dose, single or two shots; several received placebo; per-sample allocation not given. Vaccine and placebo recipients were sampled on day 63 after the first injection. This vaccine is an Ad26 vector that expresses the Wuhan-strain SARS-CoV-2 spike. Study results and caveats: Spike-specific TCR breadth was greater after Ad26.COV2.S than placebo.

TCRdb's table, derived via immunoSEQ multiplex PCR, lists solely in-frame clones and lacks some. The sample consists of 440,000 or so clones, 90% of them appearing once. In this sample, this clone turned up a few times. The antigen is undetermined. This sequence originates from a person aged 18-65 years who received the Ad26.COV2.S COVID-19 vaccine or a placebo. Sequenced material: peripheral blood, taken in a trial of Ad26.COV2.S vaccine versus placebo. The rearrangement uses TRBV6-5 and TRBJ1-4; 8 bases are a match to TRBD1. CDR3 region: CASGQGRSGGEKLFF. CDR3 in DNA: TGTGCCAGCGGACAGGGAAGGAGTGGGGGTGAAAAACTGTTTTTT.